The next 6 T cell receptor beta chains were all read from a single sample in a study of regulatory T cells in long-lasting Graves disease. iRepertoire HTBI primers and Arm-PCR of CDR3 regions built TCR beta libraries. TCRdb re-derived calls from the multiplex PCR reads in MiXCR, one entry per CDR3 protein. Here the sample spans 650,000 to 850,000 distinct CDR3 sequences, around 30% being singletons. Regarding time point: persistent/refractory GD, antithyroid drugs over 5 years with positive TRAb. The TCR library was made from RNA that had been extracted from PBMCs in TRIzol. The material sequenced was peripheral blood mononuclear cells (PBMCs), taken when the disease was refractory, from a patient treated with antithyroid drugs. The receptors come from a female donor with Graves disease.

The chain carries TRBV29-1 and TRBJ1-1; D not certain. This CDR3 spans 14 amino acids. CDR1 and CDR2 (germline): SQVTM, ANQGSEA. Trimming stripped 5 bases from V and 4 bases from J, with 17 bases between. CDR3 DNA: TGCAGCGTTTCAGGTGCTCTGAGGATCACTGAAGCTTTCTTT. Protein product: CSVSGALRITEAFF.

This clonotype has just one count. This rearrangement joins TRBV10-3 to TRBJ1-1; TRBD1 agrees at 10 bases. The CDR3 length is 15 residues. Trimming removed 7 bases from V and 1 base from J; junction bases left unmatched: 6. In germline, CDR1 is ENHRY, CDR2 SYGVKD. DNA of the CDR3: TGTGCCATCACTGACAGGGGGCGAGGGAACACTGAAGCTTTCTTT. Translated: CAITDRGRGNTEAFF.

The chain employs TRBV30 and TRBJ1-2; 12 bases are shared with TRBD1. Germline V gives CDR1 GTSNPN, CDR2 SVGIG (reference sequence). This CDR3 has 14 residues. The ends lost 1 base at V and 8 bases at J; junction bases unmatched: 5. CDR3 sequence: CAWSAGTGGLGYTF. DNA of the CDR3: TGTGCCTGGAGTGCCGGGACAGGGGGCCTCGGCTACACCTTC.

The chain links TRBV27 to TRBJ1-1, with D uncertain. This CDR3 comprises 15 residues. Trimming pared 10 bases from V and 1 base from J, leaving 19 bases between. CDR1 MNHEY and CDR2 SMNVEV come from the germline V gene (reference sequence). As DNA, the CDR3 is TGTGCCACTCTCCTCCCCCCCACCAAGAACACTGAAGCTTTCTTT. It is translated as CATLLPPTKNTEAFF.

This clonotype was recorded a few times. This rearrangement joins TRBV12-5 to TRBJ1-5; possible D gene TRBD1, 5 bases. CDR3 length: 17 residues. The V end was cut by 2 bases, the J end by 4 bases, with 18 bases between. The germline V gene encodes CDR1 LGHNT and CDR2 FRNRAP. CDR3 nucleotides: TGTGCTAGTGGTTTGCCAGACCGGGGGGTCAGTAATCAGCCCCAGCATTTT. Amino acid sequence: CASGLPDRGVSNQPQHF.

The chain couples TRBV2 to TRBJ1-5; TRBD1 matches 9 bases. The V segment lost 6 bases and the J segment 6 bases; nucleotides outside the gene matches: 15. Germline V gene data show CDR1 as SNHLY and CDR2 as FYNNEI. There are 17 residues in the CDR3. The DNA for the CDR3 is TGTGCCAGCAGAGCCTCCCGGGACAGGGCCCTCGGTCAGCCCCAGCATTTT. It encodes CASRASRDRALGQPQHF.